This T cell receptor (beta chain) is drawn from a study of T-cell memory formation after mild COVID-19. TCRdb processed the 5' RACE reads anew with MiXCR; each CDR3 protein has one entry. In the table there are under 250,000 distinct CDR3 sequences, more than 8% of which are singletons. As concerns this clonotype: Its target is unknown.

Whole-study results and caveats: Nothing showed for sure that second-wave clones peaking on day 37 were SARS-CoV-2 specific.

Losses at the gene ends were 7 bases for V and 4 bases for J; bases not matched to a gene: 14. Germline CDR1 reads DFQATT; CDR2 reads SNEGSKA (reference sequence). This CDR3 is 15 amino acids long. The gene calls are TRBV20-1 and TRBJ1-2, with TRBD1 matching over 8 bases. Sequencing input: PBMCs or a T cell subset sorted from them (not recorded which). The TCR was taken from a man younger than 35 who had mild COVID-19 (a few samples of this study predate the infection). Cell type and time point are not known. The CDR3, as DNA: TGCAGTGTCCCGGACAGGGCTTCTGGGCGCTATGGCTACACCTTC. It specifies CSVPDRASGRYGYTF.